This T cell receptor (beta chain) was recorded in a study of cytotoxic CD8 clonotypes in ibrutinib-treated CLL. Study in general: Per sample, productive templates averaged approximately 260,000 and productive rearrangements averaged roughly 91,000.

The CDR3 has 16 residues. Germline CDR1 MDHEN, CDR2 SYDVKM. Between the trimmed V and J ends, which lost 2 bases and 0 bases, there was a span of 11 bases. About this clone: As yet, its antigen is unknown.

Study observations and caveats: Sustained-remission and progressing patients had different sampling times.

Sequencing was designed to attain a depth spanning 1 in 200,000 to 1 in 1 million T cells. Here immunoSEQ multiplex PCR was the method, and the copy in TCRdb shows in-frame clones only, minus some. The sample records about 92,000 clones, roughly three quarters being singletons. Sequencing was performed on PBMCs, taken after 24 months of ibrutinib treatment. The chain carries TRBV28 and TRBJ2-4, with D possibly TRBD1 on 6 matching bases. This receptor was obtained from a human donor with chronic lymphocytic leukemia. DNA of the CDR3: TGTGCCAGCAGTTTAGCAGGGGCGTTAGCCAAAAACATTCAGTACTTC. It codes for CASSLAGALAKNIQYF.